These 11 T cell receptor beta chains came from one sample sequenced in a study of control samples from healthy donors and cancer patients. Using immunoSEQ multiplex PCR, the repertoire was profiled, and TCRdb retains in-frame clones only, with some absent. The sample holds about 94,000 clones, approximately 90% seen once. The sequencing sample was made of blood. The receptors were gathered from a woman under 30 in good health.

The gene calls are TRBV3-1 (or the pseudogene TRBV3-2) and TRBJ2-5; maybe TRBD2 (7 bases). Per germline, CDR1 LGHDT and CDR2 YNNKEL (reference sequence). This CDR3 spans 14 amino acids. Trimming took off 4 bases at V and 5 bases at J, with 14 bases between the two ends. The CDR3 sequence is CASSLGGGKETQYF. The CDR3 bases are TGTGCCAGCAGCCTAGGGGGGGGTAAGGAGACCCAGTACTTC.

The V gene is TRBV11-2, the J gene TRBJ2-2; 7 bases line up with TRBD2. Trimming took 0 bases from V and 2 from J; bases not matched to a gene: 9. The CDR3 is 18 residues long. Germline V CDR1 and CDR2: SGHAT, FQNNGV. The CDR3 loop is CASSLDFALAANTGELFF. For the CDR3, the DNA is TGTGCCAGCAGCTTAGATTTTGCCCTAGCGGCTAACACCGGGGAGCTGTTTTTT.

The CDR3 DNA follows: TGTGCCAGCAGCCTTTGGGAGGGTAGGGTGAACACTGAAGCTTTCTTT. Its translation is CASSLWEGRVNTEAFF. The chain recombines TRBV14 with TRBJ1-1, with D hard to call. Germline V lookup: CDR1 SGHDN, CDR2 FVKESK. V lost 4 bases to trimming and J lost 0 bases, with 15 bases between them. The CDR3 totals 16 residues.

This chain connects TRBV7-8 to TRBJ2-7, with D tentatively TRBD1 (6 bases). The CDR3 is 17 residues long. The V and J ends lost 6 bases and 2 bases respectively, with 23 bases between them. CDR1 and CDR2 from the germline V gene are SGHVS and FQNEAQ. This CDR3 is CASSIIIRTDEPYEQYF. The CDR3 DNA reads TGTGCCAGCAGTATAATTATTCGGACAGACGAACCCTACGAGCAGTACTTC.

V usage is TRBV7-9 and J usage is TRBJ1-2; possibly TRBD1 for D (5 bases). The germline V gene encodes CDR1 SEHNR and CDR2 FQNEAQ (reference sequence). This CDR3 has 15 amino acids. The V and J ends lost 4 bases and 6 bases respectively, with 18 bases between them. The CDR3 sequence: CASSSQASGFHGYTF. Here the CDR3 DNA reads TGTGCCAGCAGCTCCCAGGCATCAGGGTTCCATGGCTACACCTTC.

V and J are TRBV12-5 and TRBJ1-1; no definite D call. Germline lookup yields CDR1 LGHNT and CDR2 FRNRAP. This CDR3 region has 13 residues. V shed 1 base and J shed 1 base, with 4 bases lying between them. The CDR3 is CASGLEPNTEAFF. The CDR3 bases are TGTGCTAGTGGTTTGGAGCCGAACACTGAAGCTTTCTTT.

The rearrangement links TRBV14 to TRBJ1-1; D not certain. Trimming cost V 2 bases and J 6 bases, with 16 bases left between them. CDR1 is SGHDN, CDR2 FVKESK, per germline. CDR3 size: 15 residues. The CDR3 DNA reads as TGTGCCAGCAGCCAATACAGCTTTGGGTTGGCTGAAGCTTTCTTT. Its protein is CASSQYSFGLAEAFF.

The chain links TRBV5-1 to TRBJ2-3; D is possibly TRBD1 (6 bases). There are 15 residues in the CDR3. Between the trimmed V and J ends, which lost 0 bases and 0 bases, there was a span of 8 bases. Per the germline V gene, CDR1 is SGHRS and CDR2 is YFSETQ. This chain's CDR3 is CASSLGGGSTDTQYF. CDR3 coding DNA: TGCGCCAGCAGCTTGGGAGGGGGAAGCACAGATACGCAGTATTTT.

The chain recombines TRBV9 with TRBJ2-3; 7 bases align to TRBD2. The CDR3 totals 16 residues. Germline V CDR1 and CDR2: SGDLS, YYNGEE. V lost 0 bases to trimming and J lost 2 bases; unmatched junction nucleotides: 6. CDR3 sequence reads: CASSVGGGGNTDTQYF. Here the CDR3 DNA reads TGTGCCAGCAGCGTAGGGGGCGGGGGAAACACAGATACGCAGTATTTT.

V and J are TRBV5-4 and TRBJ2-3, with TRBD2 identical over 16 bases. After removal of 6 bases from V and 6 bases from J, the junction contained 10 bases not matched to a gene. The CDR3 runs 17 residues. CDR1 is SGHNT, CDR2 YYREEE, per germline (reference sequence). The CDR3 loop is CASTPGQGLAGGDTQYF. The CDR3 coding sequence is TGTGCCAGCACCCCCGGCCAGGGACTAGCGGGGGGGGATACGCAGTATTTT. The complete variable domain, with remaining parts taken from reference TRBV5-4 and TRBJ2-3, reads ETGVTQSPTHLIKTRGQQVTLRCSSQSGHNTVSWYQQALGQGPQFIFQYYREEENGRGNFPPRFSGLQFPNYSSELNVNALELDDSALYLCASTPGQGLAGGDTQYFGPGTRLTVL.

The chain uses TRBV15 and TRBJ1-1; D uncertain. The CDR3 is 15 residues long. Germline V gene data show CDR1 as LNHNV and CDR2 as YYDKDF (reference sequence). V was shortened by 0 bases and J by 2 bases, with 10 bases between the two germline ends. The CDR3 coding sequence is TGTGCCACCAGCAGAGATCGGGTCAGAAACACTGAAGCTTTCTTT. Translated, it gives CATSRDRVRNTEAFF.